Following are 13 T cell receptor beta chains from one sample sequenced in a study of cytomegalovirus exposure and HLA in healthy donors. Only in-frame clones appear in the TCRdb table, and some are missing; sequencing was by immunoSEQ multiplex PCR. The sample yields about 66,000 clones, around 97% seen once. The material sequenced was PBMCs. These receptors were collected from a woman in her late teens or twenties in good health and CMV-seropositive.

The chain uses TRBV6-5 and TRBJ2-7, with 7 bases fitting TRBD1. Germline V gene sequence: CDR1 MNHEY, CDR2 SVGAGI. Germline trimming cut 0 bases from V and 5 bases from J; bases unmatched to any gene: 10. This CDR3 comprises 16 residues. CDR3 region: CASSYSPGQTTNEQYF. Written as DNA, the CDR3 is TGTGCCAGCAGTTACTCCCCGGGACAGACGACCAACGAGCAGTACTTC.

This clone was detected only once. The V call is TRBV6-6, the J call TRBJ1-5; D unresolved. V lost 0 bases and J lost 5, with 11 bases in between. The CDR3 length is 15 residues. CDR1 is MNHNY, CDR2 SVGAGI, per germline (reference sequence). This CDR3 is CASSYSRGVHQPQHF. For the CDR3, the DNA is TGTGCCAGCAGTTACTCTCGGGGAGTTCATCAGCCCCAGCATTTT.

The V and J genes are TRBV29-1 and TRBJ2-1; 7 bases line up with TRBD2. CDR1 and CDR2 (germline): SQVTM, ANQGSEA. V was clipped by 5 bases and J by 12 bases; unmatched bases: 13. The length of the CDR3 is 13 residues. The CDR3 loop reads CSVPRGGSRGQFF. CDR3 bases: TGCAGCGTTCCTCGGGGAGGGTCTAGGGGGCAGTTCTTC.

The chain is built from TRBV14 and TRBJ2-5, with unresolved D. The CDR3 is 14 residues long. V lost 1 base to trimming and J lost 5 bases, with 11 bases between them. Germline CDR1 reads SGHDN; CDR2 reads FVKESK. CDR3 residues: CASSQGGSGETQYF. The CDR3 DNA is TGTGCCAGCAGCCAAGGAGGCTCCGGGGAGACCCAGTACTTC.

This clone showed up just a few times. The rearrangement links TRBV28 to TRBJ2-2, with D possibly TRBD1 on 6 matching bases. CDR1 is MDHEN, CDR2 SYDVKM, per germline. The CDR3 sequence is 15 residues long. Trimming pared 3 bases from V and 4 bases from J, leaving 12 bases between. Here the CDR3 reads CASSLMGQLTGELFF. CDR3 DNA sequence: TGTGCCAGCAGTTTGATGGGACAACTCACCGGGGAGCTGTTTTTT.

This clone has just one count. This chain joins TRBV2 and TRBJ2-2, with D uncertain. CDR3 length: 13 amino acids. From germline, CDR1 is SNHLY and CDR2 FYNNEI. V was cut by 5 bases and J by 5 bases, with 9 bases left in between. CDR3 in amino acids: CASSIDPTGELFF. The CDR3 bases are TGTGCCAGCAGTATAGATCCAACCGGGGAGCTGTTTTTT.

The rearrangement joins TRBV28 to TRBJ1-1, with D unclear. Germline-derived CDR1 and CDR2 are MDHEN and SYDVKM. The length of the CDR3 is 14 residues. V was trimmed by 6 bases and J by 3 bases, leaving 14 bases between them. The CDR3 region is CASSSPGLDTEAFF. CDR3 coding DNA: TGTGCCAGCAGCTCCCCCGGTCTAGACACTGAAGCTTTCTTT.

This chain joins TRBV19 and TRBJ2-7; 7 positions match TRBD2. CDR1 and CDR2 (germline): LNHDA, SQIVND (reference sequence). This CDR3 is built from 16 residues. After removal of 1 base from V and 2 bases from J, the junction contained 8 bases not matched to a gene. The CDR3 sequence is CASSIGFGGSPYEQYF. CDR3 sequence (DNA): TGTGCCAGTAGTATAGGGTTTGGCGGGAGTCCCTACGAGCAGTACTTC.

The V call is TRBV13, the J call TRBJ2-5; 7 bases line up with TRBD1. The germline V gene has CDR1 PRHDT and CDR2 FYEKMQ (reference sequence). This CDR3 comprises 15 residues. V lost 4 bases, J lost 1 base, and 6 bases stayed unmatched. CDR3: CASSSPRQGQETQYF. CDR3 DNA sequence: TGTGCCAGCAGCTCCCCCCGACAGGGCCAAGAGACCCAGTACTTC.

The V call is TRBV30, the J call TRBJ2-7, with 12 bases fitting TRBD2. The germline gives CDR1 GTSNPN, CDR2 SVGIG (reference sequence). The CDR3 extends over 15 amino acids. Unmatched junction bases numbered 9, after V lost 3 bases and J lost 6 bases. DNA of the CDR3: TGTGCCTGGAGGGGACGACTAGCGGGAGAACTCGAGCAGTACTTC. It yields the protein CAWRGRLAGELEQYF.

The CDR3 sequence is CAWNPGRPDEQYF. CDR3 nucleotides: TGTGCCTGGAATCCAGGCCGTCCGGACGAGCAGTACTTC. The V gene is TRBV30, the J gene TRBJ2-7, with D hard to call. The CDR3 length is 13 residues. Germline V gene sequence: CDR1 GTSNPN, CDR2 SVGIG (reference sequence). Trimming pared 4 bases from V and 5 bases from J, leaving 15 bases between.

The chain recombines TRBV6-6 with TRBJ2-7, with 10 bases identical to TRBD2. There are 14 residues in the CDR3. The junction had 0 bases not matched to a gene; V was cut back by 2 bases and J by 2 bases. Germline assignment: CDR1 MNHNY and CDR2 SVGAGI (reference sequence). The CDR3 reads CASSYGTSAYEQYF. The DNA for the CDR3 is TGTGCCAGCAGTTACGGGACTAGCGCCTACGAGCAGTACTTC.

The J gene is TRBJ1-2, the V gene TRBV12-5, with D tentatively TRBD1 (6 bases). Trimming left V 1 base short and J 5 bases short, with 11 bases between. The CDR3 is 14 residues long. Germline V gene sequence: CDR1 LGHNT, CDR2 FRNRAP. CDR3 DNA sequence: TGTGCTAGTGGTTTGGGAAACAGGGTTTATGGCTACACCTTC. It is translated as CASGLGNRVYGYTF. Variable domain in full (rest from reference TRBV12-5 and TRBJ1-2): DARVTQTPRHKVTEMGQEVTMRCQPILGHNTVFWYRQTMMQGLELLAYFRNRAPLDDSGMPKDRFSAEMPDATLATLKIQPSEPRDSAVYFCASGLGNRVYGYTFGSGTRLTVV.